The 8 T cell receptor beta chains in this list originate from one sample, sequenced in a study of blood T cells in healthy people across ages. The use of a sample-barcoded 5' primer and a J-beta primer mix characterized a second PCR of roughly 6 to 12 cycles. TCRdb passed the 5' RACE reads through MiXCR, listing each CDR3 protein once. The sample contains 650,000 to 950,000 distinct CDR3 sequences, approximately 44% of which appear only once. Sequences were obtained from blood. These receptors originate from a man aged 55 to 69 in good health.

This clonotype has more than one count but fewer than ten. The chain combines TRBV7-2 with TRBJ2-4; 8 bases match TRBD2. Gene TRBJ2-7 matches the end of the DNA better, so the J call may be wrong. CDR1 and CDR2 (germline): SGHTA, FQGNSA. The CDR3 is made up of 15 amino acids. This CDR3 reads CASSSSGTRFNEQYF. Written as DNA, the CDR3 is TGTGCCAGCAGCTCCTCCGGGACTAGGTTTAACGAGCAGTACTTC.

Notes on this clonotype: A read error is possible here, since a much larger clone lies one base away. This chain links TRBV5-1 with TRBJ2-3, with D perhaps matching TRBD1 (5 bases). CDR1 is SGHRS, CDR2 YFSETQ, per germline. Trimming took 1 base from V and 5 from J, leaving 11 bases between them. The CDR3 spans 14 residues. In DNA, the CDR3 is TGCGCCAGCAGCTTGACCAGGGTTGAAGATACGCAGTATTTT. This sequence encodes CASSLTRVEDTQYF.

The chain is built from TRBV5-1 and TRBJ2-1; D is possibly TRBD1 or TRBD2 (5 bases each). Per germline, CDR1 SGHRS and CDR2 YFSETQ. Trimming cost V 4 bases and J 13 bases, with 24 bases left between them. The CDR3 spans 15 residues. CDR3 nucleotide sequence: TGCGCCAGCAGCCCCCGTCGACGGGACCGAGAGACCCAGTTCTTC. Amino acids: CASSPRRRDRETQFF.

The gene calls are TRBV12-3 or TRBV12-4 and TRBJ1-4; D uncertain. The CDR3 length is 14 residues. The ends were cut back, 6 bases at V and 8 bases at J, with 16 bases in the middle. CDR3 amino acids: CASSSARLSEKLFF. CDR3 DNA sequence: TGTGCCAGCAGCTCGGCCAGACTGAGCGAAAAACTGTTTTTT.

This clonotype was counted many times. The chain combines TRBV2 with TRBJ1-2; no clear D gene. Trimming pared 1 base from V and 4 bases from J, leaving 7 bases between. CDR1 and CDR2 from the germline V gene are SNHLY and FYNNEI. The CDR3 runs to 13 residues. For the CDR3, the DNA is TGTGCCAGCAGTGAAGGGAGTTCCTATGGCTACACCTTC. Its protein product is CASSEGSSYGYTF.

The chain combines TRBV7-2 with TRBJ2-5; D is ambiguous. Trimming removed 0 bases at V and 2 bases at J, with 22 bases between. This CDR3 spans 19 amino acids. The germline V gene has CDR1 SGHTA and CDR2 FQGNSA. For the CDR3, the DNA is TGTGCCAGCAGCTTAGCCCTGGTAGAAGACGGCATTCATCAAGAGACCCAGTACTTC. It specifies CASSLALVEDGIHQETQYF.

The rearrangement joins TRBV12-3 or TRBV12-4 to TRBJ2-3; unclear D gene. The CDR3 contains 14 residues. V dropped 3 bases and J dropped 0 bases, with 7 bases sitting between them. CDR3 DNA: TGTGCCAGCAGTTTCAGAGTGAGCACAGATACGCAGTATTTT. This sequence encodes CASSFRVSTDTQYF.

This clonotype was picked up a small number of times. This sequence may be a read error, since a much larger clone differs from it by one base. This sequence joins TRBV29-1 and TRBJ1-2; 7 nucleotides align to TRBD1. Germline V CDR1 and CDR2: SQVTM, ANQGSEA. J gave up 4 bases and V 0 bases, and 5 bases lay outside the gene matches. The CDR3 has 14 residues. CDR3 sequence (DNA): TGCAGCGTTGAAGATGTCGGGACAGTCTATGGCTACACCTTC. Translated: CSVEDVGTVYGYTF.